The 9 T cell receptor beta chains below all came from one sample that was sequenced in a study of molecular identifiers for immune sequencing clone quantification. MiXCR was run by TCRdb on the PCR reads, yielding one entry per CDR3 protein. The repertoire consists of approximately 680,000 distinct CDR3 sequences, with roughly 25% occurring once and the leading ten covering 0.78%. What was sequenced was naive CD8+ T cells from blood, with Jurkat cell RNA spiked in. As to subset: FACS-sorted CD8+CD4-CCR7+CD45RA+ naive T cells. The source is a human donor in good health. Some libraries in this study had Jurkat cell RNA spiked in.

The table lists this clonotype with a few counts. The chain carries TRBV7-3 and TRBJ2-3; D may be TRBD2 (5 bases). The V gene lost 1 base and the J gene lost 0 bases, with 8 bases spanning the gap. The germline CDR1 and CDR2 sequences are SGHTA and FQGTGA. The CDR3 covers 15 residues. CDR3 DNA: TGTGCCAGCAGCTTAATAGCGACTAGCACAGATACGCAGTATTTT. This encodes CASSLIATSTDTQYF.

This clonotype was found a few times. The gene calls are TRBV11-2 and TRBJ2-3; D is unclear. Between the trimmed V and J ends, which lost 5 bases and 1 base, there was a span of 19 bases. CDR1 is SGHAT, CDR2 FQNNGV, per germline. The CDR3 extends over 17 amino acids. In DNA, the CDR3 is TGTGCCAGCAGCCAAAACGGGCTTGCGACATGCACAGATACGCAGTATTTT. Translation gives CASSQNGLATCTDTQYF.

The sample holds one count of this clonotype. In this CDR3 the conserved last residue, phenylalanine or tryptophan, is missing, so a read error is likely. The rearrangement uses TRBV29-1 and TRBJ2-1; weak D call: TRBD2 (7 bases). The CDR3 totals 17 residues. Germline assignment: CDR1 SQVTM and CDR2 ANQGSEA. V was shortened by 3 bases and J by 7 bases, with 25 bases between the two germline ends. The CDR3 bases are TGCAGCGTTGACCCCACAGGGTTGTTTTTGGGGGGGAATGAGCAGTTCTCC. It translates to CSVDPTGLFLGGNEQFS.

This clonotype appeared many times. The chain is built from TRBV28 and TRBJ2-3; TRBD1 aligns across 8 bases. The CDR3 is 15 residues long. The germline gives CDR1 MDHEN, CDR2 SYDVKM. The V gene end was trimmed by 5 bases and the J gene end by 4 bases; junction bases not matched to a gene: 8. CDR3 loop: CASSTGGGLADTQYF. The CDR3 DNA follows: TGTGCCAGCAGTACAGGGGGAGGTTTGGCAGATACGCAGTATTTT. Filled out from reference TRBV28 and TRBJ2-3, the complete variable domain reads DVKVTQSSRYLVKRTGEKVFLECVQDMDHENMFWYRQDPGLGLRLIYFSYDVKMKEKGDIPEGYSVSREKKERFSLILESASTNQTSMYLCASSTGGGLADTQYFGPGTRLTVL.

There are a few counts of this clonotype. This chain connects TRBV5-4 to TRBJ2-1; no definite D call. The germline V gene encodes CDR1 SGHNT and CDR2 YYREEE (reference sequence). The CDR3 covers 13 residues. The V end was cut by 3 bases, the J end by 4 bases, with 8 bases between. The CDR3: CASSSSEYNEQFF. CDR3 coding DNA: TGTGCCAGCAGCTCCTCCGAATACAATGAGCAGTTCTTC.

This clonotype was counted at least ten times. The chain is built from TRBV12-3 or TRBV12-4 and TRBJ2-7; D is perhaps TRBD1 (5 bases). The length of the CDR3 is 14 residues. V shed 5 bases and J shed 7 bases, with 18 bases lying between them. Here the CDR3 reads CASSPTGPGGEQYF. Here the CDR3 DNA reads TGTGCCAGCAGTCCAACAGGACCAGGTGGAGAGCAGTACTTC.

On this clonotype itself: With a much larger clone just one base away, this may be a read error. The chain combines TRBV27 with TRBJ2-5, with TRBD1 as a possible D gene (6 bases). CDR3 length equals 16 residues. The germline V and J ends were trimmed by 6 bases and 0 bases, with 17 bases remaining between them. Germline lookup yields CDR1 MNHEY and CDR2 SMNVEV (reference sequence). CDR3 protein: CASRLIWDKNQETQYF. CDR3 nucleotides: TGTGCCAGCAGACTCATATGGGACAAAAACCAAGAGACCCAGTACTTC.

The chain joins TRBV28 to TRBJ2-7; TRBD2 is a possible D gene (6 bases). Germline values: CDR1 MDHEN, CDR2 SYDVKM. This CDR3 has 16 residues. V shed 10 bases and J shed 0 bases, with 22 bases lying between them. The CDR3 region has the DNA TGTGCCACCGGACTAACGGGCCCAATTTTCTCCTACGAGCAGTACTTC. Residues: CATGLTGPIFSYEQYF.

This clonotype was picked up many times. The chain links TRBV27 to TRBJ2-3; 8 bases agree with TRBD2. Germline V gives CDR1 MNHEY, CDR2 SMNVEV (reference sequence). CDR3 length: 16 amino acids. The trim removed 8 bases at V and 2 bases at J, leaving 12 bases unmatched. CDR3 sequence (DNA): TGTGCCAGCGCCCCCCGACTAGCGAGACTCACAGATACGCAGTATTTT. It encodes CASAPRLARLTDTQYF.